The sequence of this T cell receptor (beta chain) was determined in a study of blood T cell repertoires in COVID-19. About the study: Sites in the United States, Italy and Spain provided acute and convalescent COVID-19 samples.

Assay: immunoSEQ multiplex PCR; the TCRdb copy retains only in-frame clones and omits some. The sample lists about 80,000 clones, 88% occurring once. Per germline, CDR1 GTSNPN and CDR2 SVGIG (reference sequence). The V gene end was trimmed by 0 bases and the J gene end by 6 bases; junction bases not matched to a gene: 6. The CDR3 is made up of 15 amino acids. Sequenced: peripheral blood. The V gene is TRBV30, the J gene TRBJ2-1; 9 bases agree with TRBD2. This clonotype was sampled from a woman older than 75 with acute or convalescent COVID-19. CDR3 bases: TGTGCCTGGAGTGTAGTTAGCGGGGGTTCCAATGAGCAGTTCTTC. Translating gives CAWSVVSGGSNEQFF.